These T cell receptor beta chains were read from a single sample in a study of cytomegalovirus exposure and HLA in healthy donors. The protocol was immunoSEQ multiplex PCR, while the TCRdb copy is restricted to in-frame clones and leaves out a portion. The sample lists 70,000 or so clones, roughly nine tenths occurring once. Material: PBMCs. The receptors shown here come from a man between 18 and 35 years old in good health and CMV-seronegative. Each CDR3 is given with its conserved first and last residue. D genes are given only for firm matches. For some rows the clone size is stated as once, few or many, or as a class when expanded; others skip it.

TRBJ1-1,11,NA,TRBV30,NA,CAWSGRTEAFF,TGTGCCTGGAGTGGCAGAACTGAAGCTTTCTTT
TRBJ2-7,15,NA,TRBV11-2,NA,CASSSVRGRGNEQYF,TGTGCCAGCAGTTCAGTCAGGGGTAGGGGAAACGAGCAGTACTTC
TRBJ2-6,15,NA,TRBV28,TRBD1,CASRSQGAGANVLTF,TGTGCCAGCAGATCACAGGGGGCTGGGGCCAACGTCCTGACTTTC
TRBJ1-2,11,NA,TRBV28,NA,CASLSGNGYTF,TGTGCCAGCTTGTCAGGGAATGGCTACACCTTC
TRBJ2-7,13,NA,TRBV6-1,NA,CASSRQVSYEQYF,TGTGCCAGCAGCAGACAGGTCTCCTACGAGCAGTACTTC
TRBJ2-7,15,NA,TRBV19,TRBD1,CASTKTGARSYEQYF,TGTGCCAGTACCAAGACAGGGGCAAGGTCCTACGAGCAGTACTTC
TRBJ1-5,13,few,TRBV28,NA,CASSPRRDQPQHF,TGTGCCAGCAGCCCTAGGAGGGATCAGCCCCAGCATTTT
TRBJ2-1,15,NA,TRBV12-5,NA,CASGLVLGGGDEQFF,TGTGCTAGTGGTTTGGTACTAGGTGGGGGCGATGAGCAGTTCTTC
TRBJ2-7,15,NA,TRBV7-9,NA,CASSKGAGGNYEQYF,TGTGCCAGCAGCAAGGGGGCAGGGGGGAACTACGAGCAGTACTTC
TRBJ1-2,12,once,TRBV6-5,TRBD1,CASADRAYGYTF,TGTGCCAGCGCAGACAGGGCCTATGGCTACACCTTC
TRBJ1-2,15,NA,TRBV7-3,TRBD1,CASSLGQGTNYGYTF,TGTGCCAGCAGCTTAGGACAGGGGACTAACTATGGCTACACCTTC
TRBJ1-5,13,NA,TRBV10-3,NA,CAISEASNQPQHF,TGTGCCATCAGTGAAGCTAGCAATCAGCCCCAGCATTTT
TRBJ2-1,16,NA,TRBV9,TRBD1,CASSALQGISYNEQFF,TGTGCCAGCAGCGCCCTACAGGGGATTTCCTACAATGAGCAGTTCTTC
TRBJ2-2,12,NA,TRBV28,NA,CASGQNTGELFF,TGTGCCAGCGGGCAGAACACCGGGGAGCTGTTTTTT
TRBJ2-7,15,NA,TRBV30,NA,CAWSVYVPGSYEQYF,TGTGCCTGGAGTGTATACGTTCCCGGCTCCTACGAGCAGTACTTC
TRBJ2-1,14,NA,TRBV13,TRBD1,CASSVRDSNNEQFF,TGTGCCAGCAGCGTCCGGGACAGCAACAATGAGCAGTTCTTC
TRBJ1-2,13,NA,TRBV10-1,TRBD1,CASEDRDLSGYTF,TGCGCCAGCGAAGACAGGGATCTATCAGGCTACACCTTC
TRBJ2-5,13,NA,TRBV5-6,NA,CASSLVRGETQYF,TGTGCCAGCAGCTTGGTAAGGGGAGAGACCCAGTACTTC
TRBJ1-1,19,NA,TRBV18,NA,CASSPREGGMGQGNTEAFF,TGTGCCAGCTCACCCCGGGAAGGGGGAATGGGACAAGGAAACACTGAAGCTTTCTTT
TRBJ1-5,12,NA,TRBV7-2,NA,CASSLDLAPQHF,TGTGCCAGCAGCTTAGATTTAGCGCCCCAGCATTTT
TRBJ1-5,15,NA,TRBV2,NA,CASSEALPSNQPQHF,TGTGCCAGCAGTGAAGCGCTACCTAGCAATCAGCCCCAGCATTTT
TRBJ1-4,16,NA,TRBV5-1,TRBD1,CASSPRPGQTPEKLFF,TGCGCCAGCAGCCCTAGACCGGGACAGACGCCTGAAAAACTGTTTTTT